The 30 T cell receptor beta chains in this list originate from one sample, sequenced in a study. From the RT-PCR reads, TCRdb called clonotypes with MiXCR, one entry per CDR3 protein. The repertoire consists of 550,000 to 750,000 distinct CDR3 sequences, with about 14% occurring once and the leading ten covering about 3.6%. Sequencing was done on a sample of memory CD4+ T cells from blood. The origin of the receptors is a female donor in good health, serving as a healthy control.

This clonotype was recorded many times. The chain joins TRBV29-1 to TRBJ2-7; no clear D gene. Germline CDR1 SQVTM, CDR2 ANQGSEA. Trimming pared 4 bases from V and 6 bases from J, leaving 10 bases between. CDR3 size: 11 residues. The CDR3 DNA reads TGCAGCGTTGTTACCTCTCTCGAGCAGTACTTC. This encodes CSVVTSLEQYF.

To note about this clonotype: At one end, the junction sequence differs from germline, possibly due to a read error. The gene calls are TRBV7-9 and TRBJ1-3; maybe TRBD1 (5 bases). Germline assignment: CDR1 SEHNR and CDR2 FQNEAQ (reference sequence). The CDR3 runs to 13 residues. For the CDR3, the DNA is TGTGCCAGCAGCACACCCCCGCGACAGCTCGCGAATTTT. Translation: CASSTPPRQLANF.

The V gene is TRBV5-6, the J gene TRBJ2-1; the D is unclear. This CDR3 spans 16 amino acids. V was trimmed by 2 bases and J by 0 bases, leaving 12 bases between them. Germline V gene data show CDR1 as SGHDT and CDR2 as YYEEEE. CDR3 in DNA: TGTGCCAGCAGCTTTTCCGGACGATACTCCTACAATGAGCAGTTCTTC. It specifies CASSFSGRYSYNEQFF.

This clonotype showed up just a few times. The chain carries TRBV20-1 and TRBJ1-5; TRBD1 matches 8 bases. The length of the CDR3 is 15 residues. Trimming cost V 3 bases and J 0 bases; bases outside gene matches: 4. The germline V gene encodes CDR1 DFQATT and CDR2 SNEGSKA (reference sequence). CDR3 sequence reads: CSASRQGYSNQPQHF. The CDR3 DNA sequence: TGCAGTGCTAGCCGACAGGGGTATAGCAATCAGCCCCAGCATTTT.

In its sample, this clonotype was seen a few times. This chain joins TRBV7-9 and TRBJ2-3; D tentatively reads TRBD1 or TRBD2 (5 bases each). Per the germline V gene, CDR1 is SEHNR and CDR2 is FQNEAQ (reference sequence). This CDR3 has 14 residues. The V end was cut by 3 bases, the J end by 5 bases, with 12 bases between. The CDR3 nucleotides read TGTGCCAGCAGCTTTGGGACCACACGAGATACGCAGTATTTT. Translating it yields CASSFGTTRDTQYF.

In this sample, this clonotype turned up many times. The chain has TRBV4-2 and TRBJ2-4; D unclear. Germline V gives CDR1 LGHNA, CDR2 YNFKEQ. There are 18 residues in the CDR3. Deletions cut 0 bases from V and 4 bases from J, with 19 bases between. This CDR3 is CASSQDLAPTAPKNIQYF. The CDR3 DNA reads as TGTGCCAGCAGCCAAGATCTGGCTCCGACGGCCCCTAAAAACATTCAGTACTTC.

The chain carries TRBV4-3 and TRBJ1-3; D unresolved. Trimming took off 4 bases at V and 0 bases at J, with 13 bases between the two ends. Looked up from germline, CDR1 is LGHNA and CDR2 is YSLEER. The length of the CDR3 is 16 residues. In DNA, the CDR3 is TGCGCCAGCAGCCCAAAGTTTCCCGACTCTGGAAACACCATATATTTT. Translating it yields CASSPKFPDSGNTIYF.

This clonotype has a handful of counts. This chain joins TRBV5-1 and TRBJ2-2, with D perhaps matching TRBD1 (5 bases). This CDR3 spans 16 amino acids. Germline assignment: CDR1 SGHRS and CDR2 YFSETQ. V gave up 1 base and J gave up 10 bases, with 20 bases separating them. The CDR3 nucleotides are TGCGCCAGCAGCTTGAAGGGGAACCTCCAAGGGGAGGAGCTGTTTTTT. Amino acids: CASSLKGNLQGEELFF.

This clonotype has a handful of counts. The chain uses TRBV11-2 and TRBJ2-1; 14 bases fit TRBD2. The junction had 14 bases not matched to a gene; V was cut back by 2 bases and J by 5 bases. CDR1 is SGHAT and CDR2 is FQNNGV in the germline V gene. The length of the CDR3 is 20 residues. This CDR3 reads CASSLTRLAGGGRSDNEQFF. Written as DNA, the CDR3 is TGTGCCAGCAGCTTAACGAGACTAGCGGGAGGGGGAAGGAGCGACAATGAGCAGTTCTTC.

The chain combines TRBV6-2 or TRBV6-3 with TRBJ2-1; 14 bases are shared with TRBD2. V lost 2 bases, J lost 4 bases, and 4 bases stayed unmatched. CDR1 and CDR2 (germline): MNHEY, SVGEGT. This CDR3 has 17 amino acids. DNA of the CDR3: TGTGCCAGCAGTTACACCGGGACTAGCGGGAGTTACAATGAGCAGTTCTTC. Protein product: CASSYTGTSGSYNEQFF.

The genes are TRBV20-1 and TRBJ1-5, with D unclear. Deletions cut 6 bases from V and 0 bases from J, with 9 bases between. The CDR3 is 13 amino acids. CDR1 and CDR2 (germline): DFQATT, SNEGSKA (reference sequence). CDR3 nucleotide sequence: TGCAGTGCCGTGGGCAGTAGCAATCAGCCCCAGCATTTT. Translating gives CSAVGSSNQPQHF.

The chain recombines TRBV4-2 with TRBJ2-2; TRBD2 aligns across 10 bases. Trimming removed 4 bases from V and 1 base from J; junction bases left unmatched: 9. The germline V gene has CDR1 LGHNA and CDR2 YNFKEQ. The CDR3 contains 18 residues. CDR3 amino acids: CASSLLRASGRNTGELFF. CDR3 in DNA: TGTGCCAGCAGCCTGCTAAGGGCTAGCGGGAGGAACACCGGGGAGCTGTTTTTT.

V gene TRBV29-1 combines with J gene TRBJ2-1; 9 bases match TRBD2. CDR3 length equals 13 residues. Looked up from germline, CDR1 is SQVTM and CDR2 is ANQGSEA. Losses at the gene ends were 6 bases for V and 8 bases for J; bases not matched to a gene: 8. CDR3 sequence reads: CSVLGTSCDEQFF. The DNA of the CDR3 is TGCAGCGTCCTAGGGACTAGCTGCGATGAGCAGTTCTTC.

This clonotype was observed many times. CDR3 sequence (DNA): TGTGCCAGCAGTTTATCGAGGAGCGGGACCGGGGCAAACTATGGCTACACCTTC. Protein product: CASSLSRSGTGANYGYTF. The chain is built from TRBV27 and TRBJ1-2; D may be TRBD1 (5 bases). CDR1 and CDR2 (germline): MNHEY, SMNVEV (reference sequence). CDR3 length equals 18 residues. V was shortened by 0 bases and J by 2 bases, with 19 bases between the two germline ends.

This clonotype was detected a few times. The genes are TRBV5-6 and TRBJ1-3; 7 nucleotides agree with TRBD1. Germline CDR1 SGHDT, CDR2 YYEEEE. The CDR3 is made up of 17 amino acids. V was pared by 1 base and J by 0 bases, with 7 bases of the junction left unmatched. CDR3: CASSLLGTASSGNTIYF. Written as DNA, the CDR3 is TGTGCCAGCAGCTTGTTAGGGACAGCGAGCTCTGGAAACACCATATATTTT.

This clonotype was observed once. The genes are TRBV20-1 and TRBJ2-2, with a weak D call TRBD1 (5 bases). Trimming removed 6 bases at V and 5 bases at J, with 16 bases between. This CDR3 contains 14 residues. Germline loops: CDR1 DFQATT, CDR2 SNEGSKA (reference sequence). CDR3 in DNA: TGCAGTGCCGCCCGCTTCCAGGGTACCGGGGAGCTGTTTTTT. Encoded protein: CSAARFQGTGELFF.

This clonotype has just a few counts. This chain joins TRBV13 and TRBJ1-5; TRBD1 is a possible D gene (6 bases). CDR1 and CDR2 from the germline V gene are PRHDT and FYEKMQ (reference sequence). The V end lost 5 bases, the J end lost 5 bases, and 16 bases lay between the germline ends. The CDR3 contains 15 residues. The CDR3 coding sequence is TGTGCCAGCAGCCTCCCCCTGACAGGTCATCAGCCCCAGCATTTT. This translates into CASSLPLTGHQPQHF.

The gene calls are TRBV6-5 and TRBJ2-7; TRBD1 might be the D (5 bases). The CDR3 consists of 13 residues. Germline values: CDR1 MNHEY, CDR2 SVGAGI. Trimming left V 6 bases short and J 2 bases short, with 11 bases between. The CDR3, as DNA: TGTGCCAGCAGAACAGGTGGGGCCTACGAGCAGTACTTC. Amino acids: CASRTGGAYEQYF.

The J gene is TRBJ1-1, the V gene TRBV13, with D unresolved. The germline V gene encodes CDR1 PRHDT and CDR2 FYEKMQ (reference sequence). This CDR3 region has 10 residues. V was shortened by 5 bases and J by 8 bases, with 6 bases between the two germline ends. This CDR3 reads CASSRIEAFF. The CDR3 nucleotides read TGTGCCAGCAGCAGAATCGAAGCTTTCTTT.

V and J are TRBV28 and TRBJ1-1; TRBD1 might be the D (5 bases). The CDR3 extends over 12 amino acids. Germline CDR1 reads MDHEN; CDR2 reads SYDVKM. Between the trimmed V and J ends, which lost 6 bases and 3 bases, there was a span of 8 bases. The CDR3 DNA sequence: TGTGCCAGCAGGTCGGGGGACACTGAAGCTTTCTTT. It specifies CASRSGDTEAFF.

The genes are TRBV28 and TRBJ1-6; 8 nucleotides line up with TRBD1. The CDR3 consists of 15 residues. Germline V CDR1 and CDR2: MDHEN, SYDVKM. Losses at the gene ends were 4 bases for V and 10 bases for J; bases not matched to a gene: 9. CDR3 bases: TGTGCCAGCAGTTCTTGGACAGGGTATCGGTCACCCCTCCACTTT. Residues: CASSSWTGYRSPLHF.

The chain combines TRBV18 with TRBJ1-1; 7 bases match TRBD1. The CDR3 consists of 14 residues. The V gene end was trimmed by 5 bases and the J gene end by 1 base; junction bases not matched to a gene: 4. Germline lookup yields CDR1 KGHSH and CDR2 LQKENI. CDR3 coding DNA: TGTGCCAGCTCAACGAACAGGGGGAACACTGAAGCTTTCTTT. Translation: CASSTNRGNTEAFF. Based on the CDR3 plus reference TRBV18 and TRBJ1-1, the full variable domain is NAGVMQNPRHLVRRRGQEARLRCSPMKGHSHVYWYRQLPEEGLKFMVYLQKENIIDESGMPKERFSAEFPKEGPSILRIQQVVRGDSAAYFCASSTNRGNTEAFFGQGTRLTVV.

J is TRBJ1-3 and V is TRBV3-1; D is undetermined. This CDR3 region has 15 residues. The V end lost 5 bases, the J end lost 2 bases, and 13 bases lay between the germline ends. Germline V gives CDR1 LGHDT, CDR2 YNNKEL (reference sequence). The CDR3 DNA sequence: TGTGCCAGCAGCTCAGCTTGGCGCGCTGGAAACACCATATATTTT. Protein sequence: CASSSAWRAGNTIYF.

The gene calls are TRBV20-1 and TRBJ2-7; perhaps TRBD2 as D (6 bases). This CDR3 contains 12 residues. Germline values: CDR1 DFQATT, CDR2 SNEGSKA (reference sequence). Trimming left V 3 bases short and J 5 bases short, with 11 bases between. CDR3 coding DNA: TGCAGTGCTAGTGCGGGGTCCCACGAGCAGTACTTC. Amino acid sequence: CSASAGSHEQYF.

Here the CDR3 DNA reads TGTGCCAGCAGAACCTACCTGGGGGCGCGGGAGCAGTACTTC. Its protein is CASRTYLGAREQYF. V is TRBV28 and J is TRBJ2-7; tentative D call: TRBD1 (6 bases). CDR3 length: 14 residues. Germline loops: CDR1 MDHEN, CDR2 SYDVKM. V lost 6 bases to trimming and J lost 7 bases, with 19 bases between them. The entire variable domain, with the rest obtained from reference TRBV28 and TRBJ2-7, is as follows: DVKVTQSSRYLVKRTGEKVFLECVQDMDHENMFWYRQDPGLGLRLIYFSYDVKMKEKGDIPEGYSVSREKKERFSLILESASTNQTSMYLCASRTYLGAREQYFGPGTRLTVT.

This clonotype was counted only a few times. This chain connects TRBV5-1 to TRBJ2-5; D not resolved. V was pared by 4 bases and J by 1 base, with 14 bases between. Looked up from germline, CDR1 is SGHRS and CDR2 is YFSETQ. This CDR3 contains 15 residues. CDR3 DNA sequence: TGCGCCAGCAGCCAGCAGCTTGGGCCCCAAGAGACCCAGTACTTC. Amino acid sequence: CASSQQLGPQETQYF.

This clonotype was picked up a small number of times. V gene TRBV7-3 combines with J gene TRBJ1-2; D call uncertain. The CDR3 sequence is 13 residues long. V gave up 5 bases and J gave up 6 bases, with 13 bases separating them. CDR1 and CDR2 from the germline V gene are SGHTA and FQGTGA. The chain's CDR3 is CASSPSGNDGYTF. The CDR3 bases are TGTGCCAGCAGCCCCTCTGGGAACGATGGCTACACCTTC.

The gene calls are TRBV6-1 and TRBJ2-1; D remains ambiguous. V lost 9 bases to trimming and J lost 6 bases, with 15 bases between them. This CDR3 spans 13 amino acids. Germline assignment: CDR1 MNHNS and CDR2 SASEGT. CDR3 nucleotide sequence: TGTGCCAGTAAACCGGCCTCAACCAATGAGCAGTTCTTC. Residues: CASKPASTNEQFF.

This clonotype was seen a handful of times. J is TRBJ1-5 and V is TRBV20-1; maybe TRBD1 (5 bases). This CDR3 is built from 14 residues. Per germline, CDR1 DFQATT and CDR2 SNEGSKA (reference sequence). V was trimmed by 5 bases and J by 7 bases, leaving 18 bases between them. The CDR3 region is CSADLTRGGQPQHF. The CDR3 DNA is TGCAGTGCTGACCTGACAAGGGGTGGACAGCCCCAGCATTTT.

The chain has TRBV3-1 and TRBJ1-5, with D unresolved. The germline V gene has CDR1 LGHDT and CDR2 YNNKEL (reference sequence). Deletions cut 1 base from V and 5 bases from J, with 9 bases between. This CDR3 is 14 amino acids long. This CDR3 reads CASSQGSGDQPQHF. As DNA, the CDR3 is TGTGCCAGCAGCCAAGGATCCGGGGATCAGCCCCAGCATTTT.